A single sample is the source of the 10 T cell receptor beta chains below, sequenced in a study of T cells in Graves' hyperthyroidism and ophthalmopathy. Authors of the study amplified TCR beta CDR3 regions from RNA transcripts. A set of HTBI primers served as the primers for a first-round RT-PCR of the TCR CDR3. TCRdb re-called the multiplex PCR reads with MiXCR, one entry per CDR3 protein. The sample consists of 600,000 to 750,000 distinct CDR3 sequences, around 16% of them appearing once. Sequencing was carried out using blood. These receptors originate from a man in his fifties with Graves' hyperthyroidism.

The chain recombines TRBV27 with TRBJ2-3; tentatively, D is TRBD1 (6 bases). CDR1 is MNHEY and CDR2 is SMNVEV in the germline V gene (reference sequence). The CDR3 is 12 amino acids. The ends were cut back, 4 bases at V and 7 bases at J, with 9 bases in the middle. This chain's CDR3 is CASSSQGYTQYF. The DNA of the CDR3 is TGTGCCAGCAGTTCACAGGGTTATACGCAGTATTTT.

The chain employs TRBV6-5 and TRBJ2-5, with 9 bases fitting TRBD1. After removal of 0 bases from V and 1 base from J, the junction contained 3 bases not matched to a gene. The CDR3 extends over 16 amino acids. Germline V CDR1 and CDR2: MNHEY, SVGAGI. The CDR3 DNA is TGTGCCAGCAGTTACTCGGACAGGGGCGCCCAAGAGACCCAGTACTTC. The encoded protein is CASSYSDRGAQETQYF.

Worth noting for this clonotype: A much bigger clone sits one base away, suggesting this may be a read error. The conserved closing phenylalanine or tryptophan is absent in this CDR3, likely reflecting a read error. V gene TRBV7-8 combines with J gene TRBJ2-3, with D possibly TRBD2 on 5 matching bases. V was cut by 0 bases and J by 5 bases, with 12 bases left in between. The V gene's germline CDR1 is SGHVS and CDR2 FQNEAQ. The CDR3 spans 15 residues. This CDR3 is CASSLALSRGDTQYL. The CDR3 DNA reads TGTGCCAGCAGCTTAGCGCTAAGCCGGGGAGATACGCAGTATTTA.

Ten or more counts support this clonotype. The chain combines TRBV28 with TRBJ2-5; 7 nucleotides align to TRBD2. The J segment lost 5 bases and the V segment lost 4 bases, leaving 4 bases of the junction unmatched. The CDR3 length is 13 residues. Germline loops: CDR1 MDHEN, CDR2 SYDVKM. In DNA, the CDR3 is TGTGCCAGCAGTTCGCGGGAGTCGGAGACCCAGTACTTC. As protein: CASSSRESETQYF.

The count of this clonotype is one. One base away lies a much larger clone, so this may be a sequencing read error. The chain carries TRBV7-8 and TRBJ1-2, with a possible D match to TRBD1 (5 bases). Between the trimmed V and J ends, which lost 4 bases and 2 bases, there was a span of 23 bases. The CDR3 length is 18 residues. Looked up from germline, CDR1 is SGHVS and CDR2 is FQNEAQ. CDR3 protein: CASSSPPDMEHGNYGYTF. CDR3 DNA sequence: TGTGCCAGCAGCTCACCCCCGGACATGGAACACGGAAACTATGGCTACACCTTC.

This clonotype was seen repeatedly, ten times or more. V and J are TRBV2 and TRBJ1-1, with D possibly matching TRBD1 (5 bases). V lost 3 bases and J lost 7, with 9 bases in between. The germline gives CDR1 SNHLY, CDR2 FYNNEI. This CDR3 is built from 12 residues. CDR3 protein: CASSETGREAFF. The CDR3, as DNA: TGTGCCAGCAGTGAGACGGGACGTGAAGCTTTCTTT.

As for this clonotype: A much larger clone lies one base from this, so it may be a read error. The CDR3 ends on some other residue instead of the conserved phenylalanine or tryptophan, so this is likely a read error. The chain combines TRBV10-3 with TRBJ2-7; D possibly corresponds to TRBD2 (5 bases). V shed 3 bases and J shed 1 base, with 7 bases lying between them. The CDR3 is 13 amino acids. Germline CDR1 and CDR2: ENHRY and SYGVKD. This chain's CDR3 is CAISDRESYEQYL. The CDR3 bases are TGTGCCATCAGTGATCGGGAATCCTACGAGCAGTACCTC.

The gene calls are TRBV6-1 and TRBJ1-4; no firm D call. V lost 6 bases, J lost 4 bases, and 12 bases lay in between. The CDR3 totals 14 residues. Germline CDR1 is MNHNS and CDR2 is SASEGT. The CDR3 reads CASRRWTYNEKLFF. CDR3 sequence (DNA): TGTGCCAGCAGGAGATGGACCTATAATGAAAAACTGTTTTTT.

The chain employs TRBV3-1 and TRBJ1-4, with TRBD1 as a possible D gene (5 bases). V was trimmed by 4 bases and J by 7 bases, leaving 19 bases between them. Looked up from germline, CDR1 is LGHDT and CDR2 is YNNKEL (reference sequence). The CDR3 has 16 amino acids. CDR3 residues: CASSRRAGRGSEKLFF. CDR3 bases: TGTGCCAGCAGCCGGCGCGCGGGGCGCGGGAGTGAAAAACTGTTTTTT.

This clonotype showed up many times. The CDR3 DNA follows: TGCAGCGTTGATGTGGGGAGCACAGATACGCAGTATTTT. Amino acids: CSVDVGSTDTQYF. The V and J genes are TRBV29-1 and TRBJ2-3; D is unresolved. CDR1 SQVTM and CDR2 ANQGSEA come from the germline V gene. The V end lost 3 bases, the J end lost 0 bases, and 7 bases lay between the germline ends. The CDR3 sequence is 13 residues long.